This entry features one T cell receptor beta chain sequence. This entry comes from a study of PD-1 blockade in mismatch repair-deficient tumors. With V trimmed by 6 bases and J by 1 base, 4 bases remained unmatched. Germline V CDR1 and CDR2: SNHLY, FYNNEI. The CDR3 consists of 14 residues. Measured with immunoSEQ multiplex PCR; TCRdb has only the in-frame clones, and not every one. The sample lists around 48,000 clones, about 80% occurring once. V and J are TRBV2 and TRBJ1-2; TRBD1 agrees at 8 bases. The clonotype was recovered from an adult with mismatch repair-deficient cancer. Specimen: peripheral blood, collected 4 weeks after starting pembrolizumab. The CDR3 nucleotides read TGTGCCAGCAGATTACAGGGGGTTAACTATGGCTACACCTTC. This sequence encodes CASRLQGVNYGYTF.